Included here is one T cell receptor beta chain sequence, with context. The sample originates from a study of early stage breast cancer tumors. This CDR3 spans 15 amino acids. Trimming shortened V by 5 bases and J by 1 base, and 9 bases separated the two germline ends. Germline CDR1 reads LNHDA; CDR2 reads SQIVND (reference sequence). TCRdb's copy holds only in-frame clones and misses some; the assay was immunoSEQ multiplex PCR. The table lists tens of thousands of clones, roughly four fifths of them singletons. The chain recombines TRBV19 with TRBJ2-6; D may be TRBD2 (5 bases). The specimen sequenced was blood. This TCR was sampled from a person aged 40 to 49 with breast cancer. Here the CDR3 DNA reads TGTGCCAGTAGTGCCAGACTATCTGGGGCCAACGTCCTGACTTTC. It encodes CASSARLSGANVLTF.